This T cell receptor (beta chain) stems from a study of control samples from healthy donors and cancer patients. From germline, CDR1 is MNHNY and CDR2 SVGAGI (reference sequence). The CDR3 totals 14 residues. Trimming left V 4 bases short and J 7 bases short, with 14 bases between. The repertoire was sequenced with immunoSEQ multiplex PCR; TCRdb's copy has only in-frame clones and lacks some. This sample has 120,000 or so clones; 87% occur once, and the top ten carry roughly 3%. V and J are TRBV6-6 and TRBJ1-5, with D possibly TRBD1 on 6 matching bases. Sequenced input: blood. The receptor was derived from a man aged 60 to 69 in good health. CDR3: CASSSQGSSQPQHF. CDR3 nucleotides: TGTGCCAGCAGTTCTCAGGGGAGCAGCCAGCCCCAGCATTTT.